This paragraph covers one T cell receptor beta chain sequence. Its antigen is unknown. CDR1 and CDR2 from the germline V gene are MNHNS and SASEGT. The CDR3 spans 19 residues. With V trimmed by 6 bases and J by 1 base, 15 bases remained unmatched. The sample originates from a study of T cells in Graves' hyperthyroidism and ophthalmopathy. Points from the study as a whole: From stable hyperthyroidism, ophthalmopathy was separated by a 13 V-J model.

Template material for amplifying TCR beta CDR3 regions consisted of RNA transcripts. First-round RT-PCR targeting the TCR CDR3 was performed with the HTBI primer set. TCRdb re-called the multiplex PCR reads with MiXCR, one entry per CDR3 protein. This table has hundreds of thousands of distinct CDR3 sequences, roughly 19% appearing once. The sample consisted of blood. This TCR derives from a woman aged 18-30 years with Graves' hyperthyroidism. The genes are TRBV6-1 and TRBJ2-7; 13 bases are shared with TRBD2. The CDR3 protein is CASSDGGLAGMMSSYEQYF. The CDR3 region has the DNA TGTGCCAGCAGCGATGGGGGACTAGCGGGGATGATGTCGTCCTACGAGCAGTACTTC.